The clone carrying this T cell receptor beta chain was recorded a few times. Germline V gene sequence: CDR1 SGHTA, CDR2 FQGNSA. The CDR3 consists of 17 residues. V lost 4 bases to trimming and J lost 3 bases; unmatched junction nucleotides: 12. This record comes from a study of T-cell memory formation after mild COVID-19. TCRdb re-analysed the 5' RACE reads in MiXCR, keeping a single row per CDR3 protein. The sample shows 250,000 to 350,000 distinct CDR3 sequences, 16% of them seen only once. The clonotype comes from a man in his late teens or twenties who had mild COVID-19 (a few samples of this study predate the infection). Cell type and time point are not known. The specimen was PBMCs or a T cell subset sorted from them (not recorded which). The chain couples TRBV7-2 to TRBJ2-4; the match to TRBD2 covers 7 bases. CDR3 in amino acids: CASSSLREGIVKNIQYF. As DNA, the CDR3 is TGTGCCAGCAGCTCGTTAAGGGAGGGAATCGTCAAAAACATTCAGTACTTC.